This T cell receptor (beta chain) was retrieved from a study of blood T cell repertoires in COVID-19 (dated by TCRdb to about 2020). Study-wide context: Samples from collaborators originated in the United States, Italy and Spain and spanned both the acute and convalescent phases of COVID-19. The material from the prospective study consisted of cDNA or gDNA derived from T cells, B-cell-depleted T cells, or PBMCs. Deeply sampled blood TCRbeta repertoires from subjects exposed to, actively infected with, or recovered from COVID-19 were included in the dataset. A freely available public database, intended as a resource for researchers studying the immune response to SARS-CoV-2, is where the repertoires were released. The samples were drawn from the first 160 participants of the ongoing ImmuneRACE study and from roughly 1,300 subjects provided by 6 global collaborators. The sample metadata nearly always contained a de-identified subject ID, COVID-19 status, age in years and sex. Where HLA class I and class II types were available, the types were taken from metadata supplied by the sample provider, not from assay-based typing. Findings and caveats that apply to the study as a whole: Clinical and demographic metadata were provided uncurated, with the amount varying by source and participant.

One collaborating source in Seattle enrolled patients during active infection and followed them longitudinally through the course of disease. The collaborating institutions used their own protocols to collect whole blood in K2EDTA tubes. For TCRbeta analysis, collaborators shipped samples in one of three forms: frozen whole blood, isolated PBMCs, or DNA extracted from either of those sample types. The immunoSEQ Assay, a bias-controlled multiplex PCR, was used to amplify TCRbeta CDR3 regions from genomic DNA. Concerning the study's data processing: Nucleated cell counts per sample were estimated from amplification of reference gene primers within the assay. To quantify the absolute abundance of each unique TCRbeta CDR3 rearrangement, sequence reads were collapsed and filtered. Productive Simpson clonality was computed per sample as the square root of Simpson's diversity index over productive rearrangements. TCRdb took over this immuneACCESS table, retaining in-frame rearrangements with V and J assigned. Such tables are incomplete; in checked studies, under half of the missing clones stem from an unresolved V gene, and the remainder is unexplained. The V and J calls and clone size were taken over from that table, and D and trimming were inferred from the DNA. The sample data list 400,000 or so clones, and approximately 91% of these were observed just once. The ten largest clones capture roughly 1.6% of the sample.

As for this clone: The specificity of this receptor is unknown. Within one base of it there is no much larger clone, and no base qualities were kept.

The CDR3 contains 12 residues, cysteine and phenylalanine counted. The only DNA kept is the CDR3, 36 bases in frame from the first base. V trim: 7 bases; J trim: 14 bases; unmatched bases: 9. This receptor was identified in a middle-aged woman with COVID-19, enrolled during active disease. This sequence uses TRBV12-3 or TRBV12-4 and TRBJ2-1, with 9 middle bases fitting TRBD1. Material: peripheral blood. The CDR3 region reads CASTMGTGREFF. The nucleotide sequence is given as TGTGCCAGCACCATGGGGACAGGGAGGGAGTTCTTC.